This is a list of T cell receptor beta chains from one sample in a study of T-cell reconstitution after alpha-beta-depleted transplantation in children. TCRdb independently ran MiXCR on the PCR reads; one entry per CDR3 protein. The data show some 290,000 distinct CDR3 sequences, about 10% seen once. Sequenced here: PBMCs from the stem cell graft donor, sampled from the stem cell graft. The source of these receptors is a human donor who donated a stem cell graft to a child with SCID. CDR3s include the opening cysteine and the closing phenylalanine or tryptophan. A D gene is named only where the DNA matches it firmly. A clone size is listed for some rows: how often the clone was seen (once, few, many), or a class if it is expanded.

clone size	D gene	J gene	V gene	CDR3 protein	CDR3 DNA
few	NA	TRBJ1-6	TRBV6-1	CASSQTGRNSPLHF	TGTGCCAGCAGTCAAACAGGGAGGAATTCACCCCTCCACTTT
few	NA	TRBJ1-5	TRBV7-9	CASSSRAANQPQHF	TGTGCCAGCAGCTCCCGGGCCGCTAATCAGCCCCAGCATTTT
few	NA	TRBJ2-3	TRBV4-1	CASSQLGSKGLDTQYF	TGCGCCAGCAGCCAACTGGGCAGTAAGGGTTTAGATACGCAGTATTTT
many	NA	TRBJ2-4	TRBV29-1	CSVVWQSNIQYF	TGCAGCGTTGTGTGGCAGTCGAACATTCAGTACTTC
NA	NA	TRBJ2-3	TRBV7-2	CASSSTVKRGTDTQYF	TGTGCCAGCAGCTCCACGGTCAAGCGGGGCACAGATACGCAGTATTTT
NA	TRBD2	TRBJ2-7	TRBV18	CASSARTSDEQYF	TGTGCCAGCTCAGCCAGGACTAGCGACGAGCAGTACTTC
many	TRBD1	TRBJ1-1	TRBV3-1	CASSPTGKNTEAFF	TGTGCCAGCAGCCCGACAGGGAAGAACACTGAAGCTTTCTTT
NA	NA	TRBJ2-7	TRBV4-1	CASSPDRHPYEQYF	TGCGCCAGCAGCCCGGACAGACACCCTTACGAGCAGTACTTC
NA	NA	TRBJ2-1	TRBV6-4	CASSEGGGNEQFF	TGTGCCAGCAGTGAGGGGGGTGGCAATGAGCAGTTCTTC
few	TRBD1	TRBJ2-3	TRBV9	CASSPRDRGLGTQYF	TGTGCCAGCAGCCCCCGGGACAGGGGTTTGGGTACGCAGTATTTT
many	NA	TRBJ2-3	TRBV2	CASSDRISSTDTQYF	TGTGCCAGCAGTGACAGGATTTCTAGCACAGATACGCAGTATTTT
many	NA	TRBJ2-5	TRBV3-1	CASSQDSFQETQYF	TGTGCCAGCAGCCAGGACAGTTTCCAAGAGACCCAGTACTTC
NA	TRBD2	TRBJ2-1	TRBV12-3/TRBV12-4	CASSLDGGAGNEQFF	TGTGCCAGCAGTTTGGACGGGGGGGCCGGGAATGAGCAGTTCTTC
few	TRBD1	TRBJ2-5	TRBV5-1	CASSPGQGWGTQYF	TGCGCCAGCAGCCCGGGACAGGGTTGGGGGACCCAGTACTTC
many	NA	TRBJ2-7	TRBV6-1	CASSERIQQYF	TGTGCCAGCAGTGAACGGATACAGCAGTACTTC
NA	TRBD1	TRBJ2-2	TRBV12-3/TRBV12-4	CASRKDRGNYGELFF	TGTGCCAGCAGAAAGGACAGGGGGAACTACGGGGAGCTGTTTTTT
NA	NA	TRBJ2-1	TRBV2	CASRSPGGIYNEQFF	TGTGCCAGCAGATCACCGGGGGGCATATACAATGAGCAGTTCTTC
few	TRBD2	TRBJ2-2	TRBV5-1	CASSITSVPGELFF	TGCGCCAGCAGCATAACTAGCGTTCCCGGGGAGCTGTTTTTT
few	NA	TRBJ2-1	TRBV20-1	CSARDGLGPNSYNEQFF	TGCAGTGCTAGAGATGGGCTGGGACCGAACTCCTACAATGAGCAGTTCTTC
few	NA	TRBJ2-1	TRBV12-5	CASAGDDDEQFF	TGTGCTAGTGCCGGGGACGACGATGAGCAGTTCTTC
many	NA	TRBJ2-2	TRBV10-1	CASARMAGGELFF	TGCGCCAGCGCCCGGATGGCGGGCGGGGAGCTGTTTTTT
many	TRBD2	TRBJ2-5	TRBV24-1	CATSASGGLQETQYF	TGTGCCACCAGTGCCAGCGGGGGGCTACAAGAGACCCAGTACTTC
few	TRBD1	TRBJ1-2	TRBV3-1	CASSHPGQGLNGYTF	TGTGCCAGCAGCCACCCCGGACAGGGGTTGAACGGCTACACCTTC
NA	NA	TRBJ2-5	TRBV5-1	CASSGRDQETQYF	TGCGCCAGCAGCGGAAGGGACCAAGAGACCCAGTACTTC
NA	NA	TRBJ1-1	TRBV10-3	CAISPRGTEALF	TGTGCCATCAGTCCCCGGGGCACTGAAGCTCTCTTT
NA	NA	TRBJ2-5	TRBV5-1	CASSLGLYTTEETQYF	TGCGCCAGCAGCTTGGGGTTGTATACAACCGAAGAGACCCAGTACTTC
few	NA	TRBJ1-2	TRBV3-1	CASSQDLAAYGYTF	TGTGCCAGCAGCCAAGATCTGGCAGCCTATGGCTACACCTTC
NA	TRBD1	TRBJ1-3	TRBV29-1	CSGTGGSGNTIYF	TGCAGCGGCACAGGGGGCTCTGGAAACACCATATATTTT
few	NA	TRBJ2-3	TRBV12-3/TRBV12-4	CASSFGDSGDTQYF	TGTGCCAGCAGTTTTGGGGATAGCGGAGATACGCAGTATTTT
NA	NA	TRBJ2-1	TRBV5-5	CASSPGRLYNEQFF	TGTGCCAGCAGCCCCGGGCGTCTCTACAATGAGCAGTTCTTC
NA	TRBD2	TRBJ2-1	TRBV7-2	CASSPGGVAGAPPVF	TGTGCCAGCAGCCCCGGCGGGGTAGCGGGGGCCCCCCCGGTCTTC
NA	NA	TRBJ2-3	TRBV5-1	CASSLDRPPTDTQYF	TGCGCCAGCAGCTTAGACAGGCCCCCCACAGATACGCAGTATTTT
few	TRBD2	TRBJ2-6	TRBV12-3/TRBV12-4	CASSLVGGGATGANVLTF	TGTGCCAGCAGTTTAGTCGGCGGGGGGGCGACTGGGGCCAACGTCCTGACTTTC
few	NA	TRBJ2-2	TRBV7-9	CASSLMWTENTGELFF	TGTGCCAGCAGCTTAATGTGGACGGAGAACACCGGGGAGCTGTTTTTT
many	NA	TRBJ2-7	TRBV18	CASSREATPYEQYF	TGTGCCAGCTCTCGGGAAGCTACACCCTACGAGCAGTACTTC
many	NA	TRBJ1-1	TRBV6-6	CASSQGLEAFF	TGTGCCAGCAGTCAGGGGCTTGAAGCTTTCTTT